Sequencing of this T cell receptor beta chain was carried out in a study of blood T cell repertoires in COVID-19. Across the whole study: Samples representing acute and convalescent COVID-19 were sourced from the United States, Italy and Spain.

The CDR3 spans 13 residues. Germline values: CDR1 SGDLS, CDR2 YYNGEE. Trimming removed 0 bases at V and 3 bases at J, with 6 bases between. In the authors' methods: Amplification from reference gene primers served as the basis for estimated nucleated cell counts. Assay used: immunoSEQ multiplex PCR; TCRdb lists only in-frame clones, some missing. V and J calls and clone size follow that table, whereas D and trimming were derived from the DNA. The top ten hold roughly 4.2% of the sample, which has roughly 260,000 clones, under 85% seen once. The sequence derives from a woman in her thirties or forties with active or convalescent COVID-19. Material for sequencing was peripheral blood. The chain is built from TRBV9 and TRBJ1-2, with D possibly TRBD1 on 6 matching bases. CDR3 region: CASSVGQDYGYTF. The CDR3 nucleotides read TGTGCCAGCAGCGTAGGACAGGACTATGGCTACACCTTC.